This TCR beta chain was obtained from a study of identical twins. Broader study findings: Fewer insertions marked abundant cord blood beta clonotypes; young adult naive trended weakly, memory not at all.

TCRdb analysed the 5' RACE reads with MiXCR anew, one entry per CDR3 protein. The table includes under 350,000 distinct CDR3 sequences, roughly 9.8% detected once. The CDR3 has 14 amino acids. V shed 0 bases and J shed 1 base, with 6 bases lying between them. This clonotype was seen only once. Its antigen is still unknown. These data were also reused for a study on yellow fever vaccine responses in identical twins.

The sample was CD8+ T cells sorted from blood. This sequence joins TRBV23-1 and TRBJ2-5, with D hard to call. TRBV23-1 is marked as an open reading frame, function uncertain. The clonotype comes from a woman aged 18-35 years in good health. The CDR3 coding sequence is TGCGCCAGCAGTCAATCTCAGGTCCAAGAGACCCAGTACTTC. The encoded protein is CASSQSQVQETQYF.